Described below is a single T cell receptor (beta chain) sequence and its context. The method was immunoSEQ multiplex PCR; TCRdb's version includes in-frame clones alone and lacks a portion of them. The table includes about 290,000 clones, around four fifths detected once. The data derive from a study of blood T cell repertoires in COVID-19. The CDR3 length is 14 residues. V was cut by 6 bases and J by 6 bases, with 14 bases left in between. The V gene's germline CDR1 is MNHEY and CDR2 SVGAGI. V and J are TRBV6-5 and TRBJ1-4, with D uncertain. Source material: peripheral blood. The TCR was taken from a woman aged 45-60 years with active or convalescent COVID-19. DNA for the CDR3: TGTGCCAGCAGGGCACAGCACCCTTATGAAAAACTGTTTTTT. Translated, it gives CASRAQHPYEKLFF.